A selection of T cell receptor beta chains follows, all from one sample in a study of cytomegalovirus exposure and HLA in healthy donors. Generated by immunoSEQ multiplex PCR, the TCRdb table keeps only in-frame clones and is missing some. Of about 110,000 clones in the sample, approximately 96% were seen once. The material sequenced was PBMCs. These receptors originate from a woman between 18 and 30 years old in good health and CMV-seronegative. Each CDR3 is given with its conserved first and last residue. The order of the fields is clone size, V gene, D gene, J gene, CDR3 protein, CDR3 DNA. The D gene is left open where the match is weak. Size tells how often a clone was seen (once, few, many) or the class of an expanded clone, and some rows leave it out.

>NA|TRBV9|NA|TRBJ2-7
CASSVAGSPSYEQYF
TGTGCCAGCAGCGTAGCGGGGTCGCCCTCCTACGAGCAGTACTTC
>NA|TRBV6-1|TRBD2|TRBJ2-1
CASSDGGATNNEQFF
TGTGCCAGCAGTGACGGGGGGGCCACGAACAATGAGCAGTTCTTC
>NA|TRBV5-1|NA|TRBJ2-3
CASSLVPGLADTQYF
TGCGCCAGCAGCTTGGTGCCAGGGCTAGCAGATACGCAGTATTTT
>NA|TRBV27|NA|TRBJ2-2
CASSLSVNTGELFF
TGTGCCAGCAGTTTGTCGGTGAACACCGGGGAGCTGTTTTTT
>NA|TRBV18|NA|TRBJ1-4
CASSPNRAEKLFF
TGTGCCAGCTCACCGAACAGGGCTGAAAAACTGTTTTTT
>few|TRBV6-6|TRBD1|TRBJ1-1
CASSSTGVGVFTEAFF
TGTGCCAGCAGTTCAACAGGGGTTGGGGTCTTCACTGAAGCTTTCTTT
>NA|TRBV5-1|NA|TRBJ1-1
CASSLTGIGTEAFF
TGCGCCAGCAGTTTAACAGGGATCGGGACTGAAGCTTTCTTT
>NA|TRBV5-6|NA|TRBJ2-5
CASSLGRGETQYF
TGTGCCAGCAGCTTGGGCAGGGGAGAGACCCAGTACTTC
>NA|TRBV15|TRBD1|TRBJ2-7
CATSTSGTGGWYEQYF
TGTGCCACCAGCACCTCCGGGACAGGGGGCTGGTACGAGCAGTACTTC
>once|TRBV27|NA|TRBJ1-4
CASKEGWRATNEKLFF
TGTGCCAGCAAGGAGGGTTGGAGGGCAACTAATGAAAAACTGTTTTTT
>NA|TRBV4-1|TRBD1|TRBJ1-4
CASSLRQGIAATNEKLFF
TGCGCCAGCAGCTTACGACAGGGCATCGCAGCAACTAATGAAAAACTGTTTTTT
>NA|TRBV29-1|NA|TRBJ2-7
CSVVSGYEQYF
TGCAGCGTTGTGTCGGGGTACGAGCAGTACTTC
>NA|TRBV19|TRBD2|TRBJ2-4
CASSSFGGEAKNIQYF
TGTGCCAGTAGTTCCTTCGGGGGGGAAGCCAAAAACATTCAGTACTTC
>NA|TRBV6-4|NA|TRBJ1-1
CASRDSLNTEAFF
TGTGCCAGCAGGGACAGCCTGAACACTGAAGCTTTCTTT
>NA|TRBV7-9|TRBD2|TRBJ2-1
CASSLTGGSYNEQFF
TGTGCCAGCAGCTTAACGGGGGGGTCCTACAATGAGCAGTTCTTC
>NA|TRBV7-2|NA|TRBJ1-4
CASSSRRVAAEKLFF
TGTGCCAGCAGCTCGAGGCGGGTAGCGGCTGAAAAACTGTTTTTT
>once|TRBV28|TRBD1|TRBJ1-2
CASSYGTGDGYTF
TGTGCCAGCAGCTACGGGACAGGGGATGGCTACACCTTC
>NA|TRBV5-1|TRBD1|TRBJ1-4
CASSGNRGGEKLFF
TGCGCCAGCAGCGGTAACAGGGGAGGTGAAAAACTGTTTTTT
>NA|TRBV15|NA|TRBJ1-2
CATSSEGGFTNYGYTF
TGTGCCACCAGCAGCGAAGGGGGATTTACTAACTATGGCTACACCTTC
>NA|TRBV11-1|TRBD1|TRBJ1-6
CASSLEGQGASLHF
TGTGCCAGCAGCTTAGAGGGACAGGGGGCGTCCCTCCACTTT
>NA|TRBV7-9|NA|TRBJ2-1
CASSLAIDEQFF
TGTGCCAGCAGCTTAGCTATCGATGAGCAGTTCTTC
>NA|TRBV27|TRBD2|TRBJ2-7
CASSLAGGPYEQYF
TGTGCCAGCAGTTTGGCGGGGGGCCCCTACGAGCAGTACTTC